Below, 27 T cell receptor beta chains from the same sample are listed, as sequenced in a study of long-term antiretroviral therapy in people with HIV (dated by TCRdb to between 2020 and 2023). The immunoSEQ hsTCRB v3.0 assay was used at survey level resolution to sequence the TRB variable region. What TCRdb holds here is the immuneACCESS table cut down to in-frame rearrangements. Part of the clones is not present; checked against another copy, under half of the missing clones reflect an unresolved V gene, and the others are unexplained. In all, the sample holds around 16,000 clones, and roughly 94% of those were seen once. The ten most abundant clones make up about 4.5% of the sample. The sample here was unsorted PBMCs, taken roughly 6.4 years after starting antiretroviral therapy. The source of these receptors is a woman in her fifties or sixties with HIV.

This clone has a handful of counts. This chain uses TRBV28 with TRBJ1-3; TRBD1 is a possible D gene (5 bases). CDR3 size: 16 residues. From germline, CDR1 is MDHEN and CDR2 SYDVKM. V gave up 5 bases and J gave up 0 bases, with 14 bases separating them. Written as DNA, the CDR3 is TGTGCCAGCAGTCCGTTCCAGGGAATCTCTGGAAACACCATATATTTT. It translates to CASSPFQGISGNTIYF.

The V call is TRBV5-4, the J call TRBJ2-7, with 8 bases identical to TRBD1. The CDR3 is made up of 13 amino acids. Germline-derived CDR1 and CDR2 are SGHNT and YYREEE (reference sequence). The ends lost 2 bases at V and 2 bases at J; junction bases unmatched: 0. The CDR3 is CASSLQGAYEQYF. Here the CDR3 DNA reads TGTGCCAGCAGCTTACAGGGGGCCTACGAGCAGTACTTC.

The chain employs TRBV5-6 and TRBJ2-1; 7 nucleotides agree with TRBD2. CDR1 and CDR2 from the germline V gene are SGHDT and YYEEEE. The CDR3 contains 14 residues. V gave up 5 bases and J gave up 6 bases; unmatched junction bases: 8. The CDR3 DNA reads as TGTGCCAGCAGGGGGGAGGGCGTCGCCAATGAGCAGTTCTTC. Amino acids: CASRGEGVANEQFF.

There are a few counts of this clone. V is TRBV19 and J is TRBJ2-7, with 12 bases lining up with TRBD1. Unmatched junction bases numbered 11, after V lost 4 bases and J lost 7 bases. Germline CDR1 reads LNHDA; CDR2 reads SQIVND (reference sequence). The CDR3 runs to 16 residues. CDR3 bases: TGTGCCAGTAGTACCCTTACGGGACAGGGGGCGCGGGAGCAGTACTTC. This encodes CASSTLTGQGAREQYF.

This chain joins TRBV7-3 and TRBJ2-6, with D hard to call. Trimming cost V 1 base and J 0 bases, with 16 bases left between them. The length of the CDR3 is 19 residues. Germline values: CDR1 SGHTA, CDR2 FQGTGA. In DNA, the CDR3 is TGTGCCAGCAGCTTAAATTTTGGCCAGTCCGCCTCTGGGGCCAACGTCCTGACTTTC. Amino acids: CASSLNFGQSASGANVLTF.

The chain recombines TRBV6-5 with TRBJ1-5; tentatively, D is TRBD1 (5 bases). CDR1 is MNHEY and CDR2 is SVGAGI in the germline V gene. Trimming removed 4 bases from V and 5 bases from J, with 15 bases in between. This CDR3 comprises 15 residues. CDR3 sequence (DNA): TGTGCCAGCAGTTTGAGTGTAGAGGGGCATCAGCCCCAGCATTTT. Its protein is CASSLSVEGHQPQHF.

V is TRBV28 and J is TRBJ2-1; D gene ambiguous. CDR3 length: 16 residues. From germline, CDR1 is MDHEN and CDR2 SYDVKM. Trimming took 7 bases from V and 0 from J, leaving 16 bases between them. The CDR3 DNA reads as TGTGCCAGCACCCTAGTCGGCCAAAGCTCCTACAATGAGCAGTTCTTC. This codes for CASTLVGQSSYNEQFF.

This clone is a singleton in its sample. V gene TRBV5-1 combines with J gene TRBJ2-7, with 11 positions matching TRBD2. The J segment lost 4 bases and the V segment lost 5 bases, leaving 5 bases of the junction unmatched. Germline CDR1 reads SGHRS; CDR2 reads YFSETQ. This CDR3 has 14 amino acids. CDR3 sequence (DNA): TGCGCCAGCAGATCGGGACTAGCGGTTTACGAGCAGTACTTC. Encoded protein: CASRSGLAVYEQYF.

The rearrangement uses TRBV2 and TRBJ2-1; 10 nucleotides align to TRBD1. CDR1 SNHLY and CDR2 FYNNEI come from the germline V gene. Trimming removed 10 bases from V and 6 bases from J; junction bases left unmatched: 15. This CDR3 spans 16 amino acids. The CDR3 loop is CATTRSQTGGINEQFF. For the CDR3, the DNA is TGTGCCACCACCAGGTCCCAGACAGGGGGCATCAATGAGCAGTTCTTC.

The chain recombines TRBV6-6 with TRBJ2-7, with D perhaps TRBD2 (7 bases). The CDR3 runs 12 residues. Germline-derived CDR1 and CDR2 are MNHNY and SVGAGI (reference sequence). With 4 bases removed from V and 12 bases from J, the gap between germline ends came to 16 bases. The CDR3 is CASSSEGGISYF. CDR3 nucleotide sequence: TGTGCCAGCAGTTCAGAGGGGGGGATCTCGTACTTC.

The rearrangement links TRBV4-1 to TRBJ2-2, with 9 nucleotides matching TRBD2. Germline CDR1 reads MGHRA; CDR2 reads YSYEKL. V lost 2 bases to trimming and J lost 3 bases; unmatched junction nucleotides: 7. This CDR3 is built from 17 residues. CDR3 region: CASSQFYVAGDTGELFF. CDR3 nucleotides: TGCGCCAGCAGCCAATTTTACGTAGCGGGGGACACCGGGGAGCTGTTTTTT.

Here the CDR3 DNA reads TGTGCCAGCAGCGCTCGAAGGACAGGGGGCTATACGGGGGCCAACGTCCTGACTTTC. Protein: CASSARRTGGYTGANVLTF. The chain has TRBV14 and TRBJ2-6; 11 bases agree with TRBD1. CDR3 length equals 19 residues. Unmatched junction bases numbered 13, after V lost 5 bases and J lost 4 bases. Germline V CDR1 and CDR2: SGHDN, FVKESK.

The chain employs TRBV10-3 and TRBJ2-5; D remains ambiguous. This CDR3 is 13 amino acids long. V was trimmed by 10 bases and J by 5 bases, leaving 17 bases between them. Germline CDR1 ENHRY, CDR2 SYGVKD. CDR3 amino acids: CATTSGAVETQYF. CDR3 DNA sequence: TGTGCCACTACCTCGGGTGCGGTGGAGACCCAGTACTTC.

The J gene is TRBJ2-4, the V gene TRBV5-1; D not certain. The CDR3 spans 15 residues. V gave up 0 bases and J gave up 0 bases, with 7 bases separating them. From germline, CDR1 is SGHRS and CDR2 YFSETQ. In DNA, the CDR3 is TGCGCCAGCAGCTTGGACGCAGGAGCCAAAAACATTCAGTACTTC. It specifies CASSLDAGAKNIQYF. The entire variable domain, with the rest obtained from reference TRBV5-1 and TRBJ2-4, is as follows: KAGVTQTPRYLIKTRGQQVTLSCSPISGHRSVSWYQQTPGQGLQFLFEYFSETQRNKGNFPGRFSGRQFSNSRSEMNVSTLELGDSALYLCASSLDAGAKNIQYFGAGTRLSVL.

This clone came up a few times. The rearrangement uses TRBV10-2 and TRBJ2-7, with 7 bases fitting TRBD2. The CDR3 has 13 amino acids. Germline loops: CDR1 WSHSY, CDR2 SAAADI. The V gene end was trimmed by 7 bases and the J gene end by 4 bases; junction bases not matched to a gene: 7. The chain's CDR3 is CASMRERGYEQYF. CDR3 nucleotide sequence: TGCGCCAGCATGCGGGAGAGGGGATACGAGCAGTACTTC.

CDR3 coding DNA: TGCGCCAGCAGCCCCGGGACAGGGGGCCCCCGTGACACCGGGGAGCTGTTTTTT. This encodes CASSPGTGGPRDTGELFF. The J gene is TRBJ2-2, the V gene TRBV4-3; 12 nucleotides match TRBD1. After removal of 4 bases from V and 3 bases from J, the junction contained 9 bases not matched to a gene. The CDR3 length is 18 residues. The germline V gene has CDR1 LGHNA and CDR2 YSLEER.

This chain links TRBV6-6 with TRBJ1-1; 7 bases align to TRBD1. Germline CDR1 MNHNY, CDR2 SVGAGI (reference sequence). This CDR3 comprises 11 residues. V was clipped by 5 bases and J by 7 bases; unmatched bases: 1. CDR3 amino acids: CASSRQGEAFF. The DNA for the CDR3 is TGTGCCAGCAGTCGACAGGGTGAAGCTTTCTTT.

V gene TRBV6-1 combines with J gene TRBJ2-1; 9 bases are a match to TRBD1. Looked up from germline, CDR1 is MNHNS and CDR2 is SASEGT. J gave up 7 bases and V 5 bases, and 6 bases lay outside the gene matches. The CDR3 has 14 residues. The CDR3 loop reads CASSQWTGENEQFF. CDR3 coding DNA: TGTGCCAGCAGTCAATGGACAGGGGAGAATGAGCAGTTCTTC.

This rearrangement joins TRBV7-9 to TRBJ2-3, with 15 bases lining up with TRBD2. CDR3 length: 15 amino acids. The germline V gene has CDR1 SEHNR and CDR2 FQNEAQ (reference sequence). J gave up 5 bases and V 4 bases, and 1 base lay outside the gene matches. The CDR3 nucleotides are TGTGCCAGCAGCTCGGGACTAGCGGGAGGAGATACGCAGTATTTT. Encoded protein: CASSSGLAGGDTQYF.

V usage is TRBV4-1 and J usage is TRBJ1-3; D perhaps matches TRBD1 (5 bases). V gave up 2 bases and J gave up 4 bases, with 12 bases separating them. The CDR3 spans 15 residues. Looked up from germline, CDR1 is MGHRA and CDR2 is YSYEKL. The CDR3 loop reads CASSQPREAGNTIYF. The CDR3 DNA is TGCGCCAGCAGCCAACCCAGGGAGGCGGGAAACACCATATATTTT.

The V gene is TRBV9, the J gene TRBJ2-2; D gene unclear. The CDR3 runs 15 residues. V dropped 2 bases and J dropped 2 bases, with 10 bases sitting between them. Looked up from germline, CDR1 is SGDLS and CDR2 is YYNGEE. CDR3 nucleotide sequence: TGTGCCAGCAGCGTGAGCCTAACAAACACCGGGGAGCTGTTTTTT. It specifies CASSVSLTNTGELFF.

The rearrangement joins TRBV5-8 to TRBJ1-2; D is unclear. The CDR3 covers 13 residues. V was shortened by 0 bases and J by 5 bases, with 8 bases between the two germline ends. Germline CDR1 and CDR2: SGHTS and YDEGEE. CDR3 amino acids: CASSLGLIYGYTF. Written as DNA, the CDR3 is TGTGCCAGCAGCTTGGGACTGATATATGGCTACACCTTC.

CDR3: CASSLGGSYNSPLHF. The CDR3 nucleotides are TGTGCCAGCAGCTTAGGAGGCAGTTATAATTCACCCCTCCACTTT. This chain joins TRBV7-9 and TRBJ1-6; D is undetermined. V lost 1 base, J lost 4 bases, and 8 bases lay in between. The CDR3 is 15 amino acids. The germline V gene has CDR1 SEHNR and CDR2 FQNEAQ (reference sequence).

The chain joins TRBV7-7 to TRBJ2-1; D uncertain. The germline V gene has CDR1 SSHAT and CDR2 FNYEAQ (reference sequence). V was pared by 1 base and J by 9 bases, with 13 bases between. This CDR3 contains 14 residues. The CDR3 coding sequence is TGTGCCAGCAGCTTAGATCTCAGTCTCCGTGAGCAGTTCTTC. It is translated as CASSLDLSLREQFF.

The DNA for the CDR3 is TGTGCCAGCAGCTTAGGTCCGATAACAGGGCCCGAGCAGTACTTC. Translated: CASSLGPITGPEQYF. The chain has TRBV13 and TRBJ2-7; D is perhaps TRBD1 (6 bases). This CDR3 spans 15 amino acids. Deletions cut 0 bases from V and 6 bases from J, with 15 bases between. Germline-derived CDR1 and CDR2 are PRHDT and FYEKMQ (reference sequence).

V usage is TRBV4-3 and J usage is TRBJ1-1, with 8 positions matching TRBD1. The CDR3 totals 13 residues. J lost 3 bases, V lost 3 bases, and 0 bases had no gene match. In germline, CDR1 is LGHNA, CDR2 YSLEER. CDR3 in DNA: TGCGCCAGCAGCCAGACAGGGGACACTGAAGCTTTCTTT. Residues: CASSQTGDTEAFF.

The gene calls are TRBV23-1 and TRBJ2-7, with TRBD2 matching over 9 bases. TRBV23-1 is annotated as an ORF whose role is uncertain. The CDR3 is 16 residues long. V gave up 5 bases and J gave up 1 base; unmatched junction bases: 9. The CDR3 nucleotides read TGCGCCAGCAGTTGGGAGCGGGGGGAAAAATCCTACGAGCAGTACTTC. Translation gives CASSWERGEKSYEQYF.